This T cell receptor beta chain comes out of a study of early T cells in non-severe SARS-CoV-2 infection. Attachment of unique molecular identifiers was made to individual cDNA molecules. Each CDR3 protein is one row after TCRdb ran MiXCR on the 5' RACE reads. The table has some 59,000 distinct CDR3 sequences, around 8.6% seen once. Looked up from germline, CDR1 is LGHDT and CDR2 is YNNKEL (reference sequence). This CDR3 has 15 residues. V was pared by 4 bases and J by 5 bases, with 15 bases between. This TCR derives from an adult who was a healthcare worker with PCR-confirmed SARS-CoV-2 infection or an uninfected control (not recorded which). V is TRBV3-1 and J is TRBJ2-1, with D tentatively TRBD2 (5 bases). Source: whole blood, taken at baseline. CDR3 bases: TGTGCCAGCAGCCTTGGAGGTTTGGTCCACAATGAGCAGTTCTTC. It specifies CASSLGGLVHNEQFF.